The 32 T cell receptor beta chains below were found in one sample sequenced in a study of blood T cell repertoires in COVID-19. Sequencing was performed with immunoSEQ multiplex PCR; in TCRdb, only in-frame clones are kept and a portion is missing. The sample lists 250,000 to 300,000 clones; approximately 85% were seen once. Sequenced: peripheral blood. All receptors derive from a woman between 65 and 79 years old with acute or convalescent COVID-19.

The rearrangement joins TRBV2 to TRBJ2-2, with D possibly being TRBD2 (5 bases). Germline V gene lookup returns CDR1 SNHLY and CDR2 FYNNEI. This CDR3 is 14 amino acids long. The V end lost 2 bases, the J end lost 5 bases, and 9 bases lay between the germline ends. This CDR3 reads CASSESSRTGELFF. CDR3 bases: TGTGCCAGCAGTGAATCTAGCCGTACCGGGGAGCTGTTTTTT.

The V call is TRBV6-5, the J call TRBJ1-2; no reliable D call. CDR3 length: 13 residues. Germline V gene data show CDR1 as MNHEY and CDR2 as SVGAGI. Between the trimmed V and J ends, which lost 7 bases and 1 base, there was a span of 10 bases. The CDR3 coding sequence is TGTGCCAGCACCTTAAGCCGTAACTATGGCTACACCTTC. Translating gives CASTLSRNYGYTF.

CDR3 in amino acids: CASSRRERNTEAFF. DNA for the CDR3: TGTGCCAGCAGTCGGCGGGAGAGGAACACTGAAGCTTTCTTT. The gene calls are TRBV27 and TRBJ1-1; D is unresolved. This CDR3 contains 14 residues. The V gene lost 5 bases and the J gene lost 1 base, with 11 bases spanning the gap. Germline CDR1 MNHEY, CDR2 SMNVEV (reference sequence).

CDR3 bases: TGTGCCAGCAGACCAGCAGGGAGGTTCGGGGTCAATGAGCAGTTCTTC. Its translation: CASRPAGRFGVNEQFF. The V gene is TRBV11-3, the J gene TRBJ2-1; a possible D gene is TRBD2 (6 bases). The CDR3 has 16 amino acids. Germline V lookup: CDR1 SGHNT, CDR2 YENEEA. V shed 6 bases and J shed 6 bases, with 21 bases lying between them.

With regard to this clone: Other DNA sequences of this sample code for an identical CDR3. This chain joins TRBV29-1 and TRBJ1-1, with TRBD1 as a possible D gene (5 bases). The CDR3 covers 12 residues. Germline V gene lookup returns CDR1 SQVTM and CDR2 ANQGSEA. V lost 7 bases to trimming and J lost 4 bases, with 13 bases between them. This CDR3 is CSATGIGTEAFF. Here the CDR3 DNA reads TGCAGCGCTACAGGAATCGGCACTGAAGCTTTCTTT.

The rearrangement uses TRBV6-1 and TRBJ1-5; D might be TRBD1 (5 bases). Trimming removed 0 bases at V and 5 bases at J, with 14 bases between. This CDR3 has 16 amino acids. Looked up from germline, CDR1 is MNHNS and CDR2 is SASEGT. CDR3 nucleotide sequence: TGTGCCAGCAGTGAAGCGGGGGACTTGAGGTATCAGCCCCAGCATTTT. As protein: CASSEAGDLRYQPQHF.

The rearrangement links TRBV10-3 to TRBJ1-2, with D maybe TRBD1 (6 bases). V was cut by 0 bases and J by 6 bases, with 14 bases left in between. The CDR3 totals 15 residues. In germline, CDR1 is ENHRY, CDR2 SYGVKD. CDR3 in DNA: TGTGCCATCAGTGAGTCGTCGGCAGGGGTCGATGGCTACACCTTC. This translates into CAISESSAGVDGYTF.

This chain connects TRBV28 to TRBJ1-3; D call uncertain. Germline values: CDR1 MDHEN, CDR2 SYDVKM. V shed 5 bases and J shed 4 bases, with 15 bases lying between them. CDR3 length equals 15 residues. The DNA of the CDR3 is TGTGCCAGCAGTGAGCCACTGGGCGCCGGAAACACCATATATTTT. Encoded protein: CASSEPLGAGNTIYF.

V is TRBV12-3 or TRBV12-4 and J is TRBJ1-2; 7 bases match TRBD1. This CDR3 has 13 amino acids. The junction had 6 bases not matched to a gene; V was cut back by 8 bases and J by 3 bases. The CDR3: CASGNRGYYGYTF. The DNA for the CDR3 is TGTGCCAGCGGCAACAGGGGATACTATGGCTACACCTTC.

The rearrangement uses TRBV12-5 and TRBJ2-5; 12 positions match TRBD2. Trimming took 7 bases from V and 4 from J; bases not matched to a gene: 7. The CDR3 runs to 15 residues. Germline V gene lookup returns CDR1 LGHNT and CDR2 FRNRAP. CDR3 in amino acids: CASASALAGGETQYF. The CDR3 DNA reads as TGTGCTAGTGCCTCTGCACTAGCGGGGGGAGAGACCCAGTACTTC.

The J gene is TRBJ1-4, the V gene TRBV19; D remains unclear. The germline V gene has CDR1 LNHDA and CDR2 SQIVND (reference sequence). The CDR3 sequence is 14 residues long. With 1 base removed from V and 11 bases from J, the gap between germline ends came to 14 bases. The CDR3 bases are TGTGCCAGTAGTATAGGTGGCGGCCAAAAGAAACTGTTTTTT. Encoded protein: CASSIGGGQKKLFF.

With respect to this clone: The junction differs from germline at one of its ends, possibly a read error. V gene TRBV7-8 combines with J gene TRBJ1-1, with 10 bases identical to TRBD1. Germline V gives CDR1 SGHVS, CDR2 FQNEAQ. The CDR3 length is 12 residues. CDR3 coding DNA: TGTGCCAGCAGCTTAGCGGGACAGGGGCCAATCTTT. The encoded protein is CASSLAGQGPIF.

The rearrangement links TRBV9 to TRBJ1-6, with D possibly being TRBD1 (5 bases). With 3 bases removed from V and 10 bases from J, the gap between germline ends came to 20 bases. Germline loops: CDR1 SGDLS, CDR2 YYNGEE. This CDR3 is 16 amino acids long. CDR3 DNA: TGTGCCAGCAGCGCCCGATTAAATGGGGCAGCCTCACCCCTCCACTTT. This codes for CASSARLNGAASPLHF. The full variable domain, with the rest looked up from reference TRBV9 and TRBJ1-6, is DSGVTQTPKHLITATGQRVTLRCSPRSGDLSVYWYQQSLDQGLQFLIQYYNGEERAKGNILERFSAQQFPDLHSELNLSSLELGDSALYFCASSARLNGAASPLHFGNGTRLTVT.

V and J are TRBV10-3 and TRBJ1-4; possible D gene TRBD1, 6 bases. CDR3 length: 13 amino acids. Trimming shortened V by 8 bases and J by 5 bases, and 12 bases separated the two germline ends. CDR1 and CDR2 (germline): ENHRY, SYGVKD. CDR3 DNA: TGTGCCATCCGTAGGGACAACAATGAAAAACTGTTTTTT. It translates to CAIRRDNNEKLFF.

The chain carries TRBV3-1 (or the pseudogene TRBV3-2) and TRBJ2-7; D is possibly TRBD2 (6 bases). CDR1 LGHDT and CDR2 YNNKEL come from the germline V gene (reference sequence). The CDR3 contains 16 residues. The V gene lost 0 bases and the J gene lost 5 bases, with 17 bases spanning the gap. For the CDR3, the DNA is TGTGCCAGCAGCCAAGATCGGGGGTTGCGGGGAAACGAGCAGTACTTC. Encoded protein: CASSQDRGLRGNEQYF.

This clone was detected only once. The chain carries TRBV11-2 and TRBJ1-2; D gene unclear. The germline V and J ends were trimmed by 5 bases and 7 bases, with 8 bases remaining between them. There are 11 residues in the CDR3. CDR1 and CDR2 from the germline V gene are SGHAT and FQNNGV. CDR3 sequence reads: CASSPLGGYTF. The CDR3 region has the DNA TGTGCCAGCAGCCCCCTCGGTGGCTACACCTTC.

This chain connects TRBV30 to TRBJ2-6; no definite D call. This CDR3 spans 14 amino acids. CDR1 GTSNPN and CDR2 SVGIG come from the germline V gene (reference sequence). The germline V and J ends were trimmed by 2 bases and 1 base, with 6 bases remaining between them. CDR3 amino acids: CAWSMSSGANVLTF. The DNA of the CDR3 is TGTGCCTGGAGTATGTCGTCTGGGGCCAACGTCCTGACTTTC.

The chain is built from TRBV27 and TRBJ2-5; possibly TRBD1 for D (5 bases). The V and J ends lost 4 bases and 5 bases respectively, with 11 bases between them. Germline-derived CDR1 and CDR2 are MNHEY and SMNVEV (reference sequence). This CDR3 comprises 13 residues. The CDR3 spells CASSYRPRETQYF. As DNA, the CDR3 is TGTGCCAGCAGTTACAGGCCGCGCGAGACCCAGTACTTC.

This chain joins TRBV12-3 or TRBV12-4 and TRBJ2-3; maybe TRBD2 (6 bases). V was pared by 6 bases and J by 5 bases, with 12 bases between. The CDR3 runs 13 residues. CDR3 sequence (DNA): TGTGCCAGCAGCTGGGGGGAGAGAGATACGCAGTATTTT. Translated, it gives CASSWGERDTQYF.

V gene TRBV27 combines with J gene TRBJ1-1; 8 bases align to TRBD1. With 3 bases clipped from V and 4 bases from J, the junction kept 7 bases outside the gene matches. The CDR3 covers 15 residues. CDR1 is MNHEY, CDR2 SMNVEV, per germline (reference sequence). CDR3 amino acids: CASSLSQGAGTEAFF. CDR3 DNA sequence: TGTGCCAGCAGTTTGTCCCAGGGGGCGGGCACTGAAGCTTTCTTT.

The chain recombines TRBV5-4 with TRBJ2-7, with unresolved D. The CDR3 consists of 15 residues. The V gene lost 0 bases and the J gene lost 1 base, with 11 bases spanning the gap. The germline V gene encodes CDR1 SGHNT and CDR2 YYREEE (reference sequence). CDR3 region: CASSLGLDPSYEQYF. The CDR3 bases are TGTGCCAGCAGCTTGGGGCTAGACCCATCCTACGAGCAGTACTTC.

This sequence joins TRBV29-1 and TRBJ1-2; 11 nucleotides line up with TRBD1. This CDR3 has 13 amino acids. The J segment lost 8 bases and the V segment lost 7 bases, leaving 9 bases of the junction unmatched. Germline V lookup: CDR1 SQVTM, CDR2 ANQGSEA. The CDR3 here is CSAHPDRGQGYTF. DNA of the CDR3: TGCAGCGCTCACCCGGACAGGGGGCAGGGCTACACCTTC.

The chain carries TRBV19 and TRBJ1-2, with 9 nucleotides matching TRBD1. This CDR3 spans 13 amino acids. The junction had 6 bases not matched to a gene; V was cut back by 5 bases and J by 8 bases. CDR1 and CDR2 (germline): LNHDA, SQIVND (reference sequence). The CDR3 nucleotides read TGTGCCAGTAGTTCGTGGACAGGGGCCGGCTACACCTTC. It codes for CASSSWTGAGYTF.

About this clone: The same CDR3 also results from other DNA sequences found in this sample. The genes are TRBV19 and TRBJ1-1; no firm D call. V was cut by 8 bases and J by 0 bases, with 10 bases left in between. The CDR3 sequence is 13 residues long. Germline loops: CDR1 LNHDA, CDR2 SQIVND (reference sequence). The CDR3 loop is CASSPGLNTEAFF. The CDR3 nucleotides are TGTGCCAGTTCCCCGGGGTTGAACACTGAAGCTTTCTTT.

The rearrangement links TRBV5-1 to TRBJ1-2; 12 nucleotides agree with TRBD1. The CDR3 totals 15 residues. Trimming at V came to 4 bases and at J to 8 bases, leaving 9 bases not matched to a gene. Germline CDR1 and CDR2: SGHRS and YFSETQ. The CDR3 protein is CASSLQGQGAGGYTF. DNA of the CDR3: TGCGCCAGCAGCCTCCAGGGACAGGGGGCGGGCGGCTACACCTTC.

The chain uses TRBV3-1 (or the pseudogene TRBV3-2) and TRBJ1-6; D remains unclear. There are 13 residues in the CDR3. With 5 bases removed from V and 10 bases from J, the gap between germline ends came to 12 bases. Germline V gene sequence: CDR1 LGHDT, CDR2 YNNKEL (reference sequence). CDR3 DNA sequence: TGTGCCAGCAGCTCGAAACTAAAATCACCCCTCCACTTT. It yields the protein CASSSKLKSPLHF.

The DNA of the CDR3 is TGCGCCAGCAGCCAAGGGCAGAGGAACGGGGAGCTGTTTTTT. Translating it yields CASSQGQRNGELFF. The rearrangement uses TRBV4-1 and TRBJ2-2; D remains unclear. V was cut by 1 base and J by 7 bases, with 10 bases left in between. CDR3 length: 14 amino acids. Germline CDR1 reads MGHRA; CDR2 reads YSYEKL.

The chain employs TRBV5-8 and TRBJ2-1; 9 bases are a match to TRBD1. Germline values: CDR1 SGHTS, CDR2 YDEGEE. This CDR3 has 17 residues. J was trimmed by 2 bases and V by 5 bases; bases with no gene match: 11. CDR3 protein: CASSRLLGTGTYNEQFF. The DNA of the CDR3 is TGTGCCAGCAGTCGCTTACTCGGGACAGGGACCTACAATGAGCAGTTCTTC. Based on the CDR3 plus reference TRBV5-8 and TRBJ2-1, the full variable domain is EAGVTQSPTHLIKTRGQQATLRCSPISGHTSVYWYQQALGLGLQFLLWYDEGEERNRGNFPPRFSGRQFPNYSSELNVNALELEDSALYLCASSRLLGTGTYNEQFFGPGTRLTVL.

V is TRBV18 and J is TRBJ1-4; 7 bases line up with TRBD1. Germline V lookup: CDR1 KGHSH, CDR2 LQKENI. The CDR3 extends over 14 amino acids. V shed 4 bases and J 5 bases; nucleotides not matched to a gene: 4. DNA of the CDR3: TGTGCCAGCTCACTAGGGACAGAGAATGAAAAACTGTTTTTT. Protein sequence: CASSLGTENEKLFF.

The chain links TRBV7-8 to TRBJ1-1; maybe TRBD1 (6 bases). Per the germline V gene, CDR1 is SGHVS and CDR2 is FQNEAQ. Trimming left V 1 base short and J 11 bases short, with 17 bases between. This CDR3 comprises 14 residues. The CDR3 is CASSLGGQQARAFF. CDR3 DNA sequence: TGTGCCAGCAGCTTAGGGGGACAACAGGCAAGGGCTTTCTTT.

This sequence joins TRBV2 and TRBJ2-1; TRBD2 matches 8 bases. The trim removed 4 bases at V and 9 bases at J, leaving 8 bases unmatched. The CDR3 consists of 14 residues. CDR1 and CDR2 from the germline V gene are SNHLY and FYNNEI. The CDR3 protein is CASSGTLLAAEQFF. The CDR3 DNA reads as TGTGCCAGCAGTGGCACCCTACTAGCGGCTGAGCAGTTCTTC. Combining the CDR3 with reference TRBV2 and TRBJ2-1 gives the whole variable domain EPEVTQTPSHQVTQMGQEVILRCVPISNHLYFYWYRQILGQKVEFLVSFYNNEISEKSEIFDDQFSVERPDGSNFTLKIRSTKLEDSAMYFCASSGTLLAAEQFFGPGTRLTVL.

This clone has just one count. V gene TRBV9 combines with J gene TRBJ2-7; D not resolved. The CDR3 is 14 residues long. V lost 4 bases, J lost 3 bases, and 14 bases lay in between. Germline values: CDR1 SGDLS, CDR2 YYNGEE. The CDR3 protein is CASSPRLGDYEQYF. The DNA for the CDR3 is TGTGCCAGCAGCCCTAGGCTCGGAGACTACGAGCAGTACTTC.